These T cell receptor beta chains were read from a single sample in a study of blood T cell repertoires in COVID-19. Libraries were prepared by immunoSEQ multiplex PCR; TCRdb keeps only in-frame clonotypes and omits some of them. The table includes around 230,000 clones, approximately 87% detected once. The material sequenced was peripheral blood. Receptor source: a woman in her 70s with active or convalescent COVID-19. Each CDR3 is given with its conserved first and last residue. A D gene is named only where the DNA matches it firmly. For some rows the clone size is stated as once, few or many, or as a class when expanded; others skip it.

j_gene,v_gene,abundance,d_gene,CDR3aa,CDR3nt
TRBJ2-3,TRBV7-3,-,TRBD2,CASSGGSFTDTQYF,TGTGCCAGCTCCGGGGGGAGTTTCACAGATACGCAGTATTTT
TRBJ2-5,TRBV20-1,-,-,CSASRSGGGETQYF,TGCAGTGCTAGTAGATCCGGAGGAGGAGAGACCCAGTACTTC
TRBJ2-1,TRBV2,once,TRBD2,CASSDGGGEQFF,TGTGCCAGCAGTGATGGGGGGGGTGAGCAGTTCTTC
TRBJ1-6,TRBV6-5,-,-,CASSQGPNGNSPLHF,TGTGCCAGCAGCCAGGGGCCCAACGGGAATTCACCCCTCCACTTT
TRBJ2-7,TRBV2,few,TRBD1,CASSPTRTGLYEQYF,TGTGCCAGCAGTCCCACCCGGACAGGCCTTTACGAGCAGTACTTC
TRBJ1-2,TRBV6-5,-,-,CASSYEGGAGYTF,TGTGCCAGCAGTTACGAGGGAGGCGCAGGCTACACCTTC
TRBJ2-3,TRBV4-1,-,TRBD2,CASSPHGGKMTDTQYF,TGCGCCAGCAGCCCACACGGGGGGAAGATGACAGATACGCAGTATTTT
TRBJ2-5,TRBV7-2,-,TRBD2,CASSFRSGGQETQYF,TGTGCCAGCAGCTTCAGGTCGGGAGGGCAGGAGACCCAGTACTTC
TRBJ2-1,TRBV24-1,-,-,CATSELTNEQFF,TGTGCCACCAGTGAATTAACAAATGAGCAGTTCTTC
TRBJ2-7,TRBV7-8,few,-,CASSLATGSYEQYF,TGTGCCAGCAGCTTGGCGACAGGCTCCTACGAGCAGTACTTC
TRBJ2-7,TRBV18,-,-,CASSPGTGDYEQYF,TGTGCCAGCTCGCCCGGGACGGGAGACTACGAGCAGTACTTC
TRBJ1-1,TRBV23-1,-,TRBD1,CASRTDRGLNTEAFF,TGCGCCAGCAGAACCGACAGGGGCCTGAACACTGAAGCTTTCTTT
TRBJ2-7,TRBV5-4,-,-,CASSRRDSSYEQYF,TGTGCCAGCAGCCGGAGGGACAGCTCCTACGAGCAGTACTTC
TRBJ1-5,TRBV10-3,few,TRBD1,CAISGTGANQPQHF,TGTGCCATCAGTGGGACAGGGGCAAATCAGCCCCAGCATTTT
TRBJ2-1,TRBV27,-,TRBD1,CASSLSWDRAHEQFF,TGTGCCAGCAGTTTATCGTGGGACAGGGCCCATGAGCAGTTCTTC